A selection of T cell receptor beta chains follows, all from one sample in a study of vaccination and CD4 T cells after COVID-19. These receptors are not linked to any known antigen. MiXCR, applied by TCRdb to the PCR reads, yields one record per CDR3 protein. The data contain some 22,000 distinct CDR3 sequences, approximately 67% of them singletons. This sample comprised CD4+ T cells from blood, cultured in vitro, obtained before SARS-CoV-2 vaccination. These receptors all come from a human donor who received a COVID-19 vaccine. CDR3s include the opening cysteine and the closing phenylalanine or tryptophan. The order of the fields is V gene, J gene, CDR3 protein.

>TRBV10-3|TRBJ2-5
CAISEPDRGRNQETQYF
>TRBV7-9|TRBJ2-7
CASSSTRGRHEQYF
>TRBV6-1|TRBJ1-5
CASSPGTGGNSNQPQHF
>TRBV27|TRBJ2-5
CASSSLRAGKETQYF
>TRBV7-8|TRBJ2-1
CASSLQGSSYNEQFF
>TRBV7-2|TRBJ1-2
CASSLYGKNYGYTF
>TRBV19|TRBJ1-2
CASSPPIDSGRSYGYTF
>TRBV6-1|TRBJ2-5
CASSEALGQGANGETQYF
>TRBV30|TRBJ2-3
CAWSVGGGASGTQYF
>TRBV7-2|TRBJ2-7
CASSTDRGRYEQYF
>TRBV12-3/TRBV12-4|TRBJ2-3
CASSLAGLALDTQYF
>TRBV30|TRBJ1-2
CAWSFQTNYGYTF
>TRBV20-1|TRBJ2-5
CSATRPAQETQYF
>TRBV28|TRBJ1-5
CASSPMGDRGFNQPQHF
>TRBV24-1|TRBJ2-3
CATSDDTSGAITDTQYF
>TRBV19|TRBJ2-5
CASRPSGTSKGETQYF
>TRBV28|TRBJ1-2
CASNRANYGYTF
>TRBV12-5|TRBJ1-2
CASGFQETVTLYGYTF
>TRBV20-1|TRBJ2-3
CSARPGGRVADTQYF
>TRBV24-1|TRBJ1-2
CATSDLGQIGGYTF
>TRBV30|TRBJ1-1
CARLGGTEAFF
>TRBV6-5|TRBJ2-7
CASSYDGGTGRVMEQYF
>TRBV10-2|TRBJ1-5
CASSTATGSNQPQHF
>TRBV10-2|TRBJ2-1
CASRPGNGGADEQFF
>TRBV20-1|TRBJ1-4
CSATTGRGEKLFF
>TRBV24-1|TRBJ2-2
CATSDRQGSNTGELFF